This T cell receptor (beta chain) was captured in a study of blood T cell repertoires in COVID-19. Study summary: Some COVID-19 samples were acute and others convalescent; all came from the United States, Italy and Spain.

The CDR3 spans 17 residues. Trimming removed 4 bases at V and 0 bases at J, with 15 bases between. Germline-derived CDR1 and CDR2 are SEHNR and FQNEAQ (reference sequence). Assay: immunoSEQ multiplex PCR; the TCRdb copy retains only in-frame clones and omits some. The sample lists around 180,000 clones, around 85% seen once, with 20% to 25% in the top ten. The chain links TRBV7-9 to TRBJ1-4; D might be TRBD1 (6 bases). The sample consisted of peripheral blood. This receptor was obtained from a man between 65 and 79 years old with active or convalescent COVID-19. Here the CDR3 reads CASSSSWTAATNEKLFF. DNA of the CDR3: TGTGCCAGCAGCTCAAGCTGGACAGCCGCAACTAATGAAAAACTGTTTTTT. Combining the CDR3 with reference TRBV7-9 and TRBJ1-4 gives the whole variable domain DTGVSQNPRHKITKRGQNVTFRCDPISEHNRLYWYRQTLGQGPEFLTYFQNEAQLEKSRLLSDRFSAERPKGSFSTLEIQRTEQGDSAMYLCASSSSWTAATNEKLFFGSGTQLSVL.